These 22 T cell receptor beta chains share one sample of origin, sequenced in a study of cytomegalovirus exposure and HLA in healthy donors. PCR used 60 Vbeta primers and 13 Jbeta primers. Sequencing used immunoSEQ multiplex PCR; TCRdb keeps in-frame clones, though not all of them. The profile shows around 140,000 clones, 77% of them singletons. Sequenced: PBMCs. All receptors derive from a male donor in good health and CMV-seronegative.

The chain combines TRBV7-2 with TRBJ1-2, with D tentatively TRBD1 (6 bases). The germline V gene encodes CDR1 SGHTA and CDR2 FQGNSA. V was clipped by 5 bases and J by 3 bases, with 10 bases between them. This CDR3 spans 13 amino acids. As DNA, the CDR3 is TGTGCCAGCAGCGTGGACAGTCACTATGGCTACACCTTC. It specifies CASSVDSHYGYTF.

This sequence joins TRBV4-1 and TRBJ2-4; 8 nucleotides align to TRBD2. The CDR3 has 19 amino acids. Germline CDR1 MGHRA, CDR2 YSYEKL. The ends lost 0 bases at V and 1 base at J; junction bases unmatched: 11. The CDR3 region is CASSQDGGVAGWAKNIQYF. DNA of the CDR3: TGCGCCAGCAGCCAAGATGGGGGGGTAGCGGGGTGGGCCAAAAACATTCAGTACTTC.

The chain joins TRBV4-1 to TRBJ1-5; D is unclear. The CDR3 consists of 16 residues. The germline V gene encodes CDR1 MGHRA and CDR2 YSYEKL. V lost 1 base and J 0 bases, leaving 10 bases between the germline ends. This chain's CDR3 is CASSQVLARSNQPQHF. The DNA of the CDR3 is TGCGCCAGCAGCCAAGTTCTGGCTCGTAGCAATCAGCCCCAGCATTTT.

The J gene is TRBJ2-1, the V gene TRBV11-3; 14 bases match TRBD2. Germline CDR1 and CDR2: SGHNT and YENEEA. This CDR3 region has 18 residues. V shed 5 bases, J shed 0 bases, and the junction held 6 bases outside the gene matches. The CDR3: CASSQGLAGDLSYNEQFF. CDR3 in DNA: TGTGCCAGCAGCCAGGGACTAGCGGGAGACCTCTCCTACAATGAGCAGTTCTTC.

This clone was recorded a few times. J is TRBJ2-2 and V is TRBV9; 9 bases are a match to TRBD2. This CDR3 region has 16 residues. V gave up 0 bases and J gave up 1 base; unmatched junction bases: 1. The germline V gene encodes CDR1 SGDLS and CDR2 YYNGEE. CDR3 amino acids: CASSVGLAVNTGELFF. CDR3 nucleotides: TGTGCCAGCAGCGTAGGACTAGCGGTGAACACCGGGGAGCTGTTTTTT.

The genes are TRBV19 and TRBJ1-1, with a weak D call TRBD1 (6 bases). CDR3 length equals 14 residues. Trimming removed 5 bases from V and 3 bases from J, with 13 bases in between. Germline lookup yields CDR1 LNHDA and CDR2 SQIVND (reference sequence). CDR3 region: CASSSGGLDTEAFF. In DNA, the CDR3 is TGTGCCAGTAGTTCGGGGGGCCTCGACACTGAAGCTTTCTTT.

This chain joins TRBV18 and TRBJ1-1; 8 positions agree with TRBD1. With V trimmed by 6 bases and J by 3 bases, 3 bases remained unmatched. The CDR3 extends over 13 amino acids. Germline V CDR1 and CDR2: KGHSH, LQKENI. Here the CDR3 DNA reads TGTGCCAGCTCGCTGGACAGGGACACTGAAGCTTTCTTT. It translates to CASSLDRDTEAFF.

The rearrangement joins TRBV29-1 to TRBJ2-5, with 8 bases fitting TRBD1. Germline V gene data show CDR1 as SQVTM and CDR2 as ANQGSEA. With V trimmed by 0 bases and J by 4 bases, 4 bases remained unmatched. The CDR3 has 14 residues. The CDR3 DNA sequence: TGCAGCGTTGAAGATCAGGGGGCGGGAGAGACCCAGTACTTC. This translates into CSVEDQGAGETQYF.

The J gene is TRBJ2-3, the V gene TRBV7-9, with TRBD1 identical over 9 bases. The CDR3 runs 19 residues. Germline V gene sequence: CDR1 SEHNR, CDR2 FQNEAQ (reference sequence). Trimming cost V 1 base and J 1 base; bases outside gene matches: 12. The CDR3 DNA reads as TGTGCCAGCAGCTTAGGACTCCGGGACAGGGATTGGGGCACAGATACGCAGTATTTT. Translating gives CASSLGLRDRDWGTDTQYF.

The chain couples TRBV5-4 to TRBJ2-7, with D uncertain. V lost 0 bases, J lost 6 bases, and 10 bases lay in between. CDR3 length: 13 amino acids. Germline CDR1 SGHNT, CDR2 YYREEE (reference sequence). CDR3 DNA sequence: TGTGCCAGCAGCTTGGGCATGGCCTCCGAGCAGTACTTC. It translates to CASSLGMASEQYF.

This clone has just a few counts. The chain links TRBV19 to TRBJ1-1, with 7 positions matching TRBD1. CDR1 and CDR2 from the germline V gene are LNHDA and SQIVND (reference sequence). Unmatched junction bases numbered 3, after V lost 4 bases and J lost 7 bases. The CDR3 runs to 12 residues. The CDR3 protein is CASSNPGGEAFF. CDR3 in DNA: TGTGCCAGTAGTAACCCAGGGGGTGAAGCTTTCTTT.

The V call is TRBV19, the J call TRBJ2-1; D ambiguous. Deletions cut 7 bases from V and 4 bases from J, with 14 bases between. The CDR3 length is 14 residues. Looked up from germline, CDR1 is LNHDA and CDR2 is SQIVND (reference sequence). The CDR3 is CASKERQTYNEQFF. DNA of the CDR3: TGTGCCAGTAAAGAAAGGCAGACTTACAATGAGCAGTTCTTC.

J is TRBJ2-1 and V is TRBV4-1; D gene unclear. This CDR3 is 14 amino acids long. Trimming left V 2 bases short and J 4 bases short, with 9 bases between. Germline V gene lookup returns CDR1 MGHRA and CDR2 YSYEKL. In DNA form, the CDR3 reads TGCGCCAGCAGCCAAACAGACGTTTACAATGAGCAGTTCTTC. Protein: CASSQTDVYNEQFF.

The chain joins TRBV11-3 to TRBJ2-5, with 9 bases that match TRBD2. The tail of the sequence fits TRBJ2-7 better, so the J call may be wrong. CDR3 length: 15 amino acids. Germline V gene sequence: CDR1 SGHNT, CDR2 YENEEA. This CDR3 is CASSLDPSGNYEQYF. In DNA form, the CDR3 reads TGTGCCAGCAGCTTAGATCCTAGCGGGAACTACGAGCAGTACTTC.

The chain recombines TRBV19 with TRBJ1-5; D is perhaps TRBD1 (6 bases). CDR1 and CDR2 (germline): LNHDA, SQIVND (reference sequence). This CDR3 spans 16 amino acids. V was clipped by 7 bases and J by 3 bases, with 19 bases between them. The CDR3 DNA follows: TGTGCCAGTACCCGATGGGGGCAGGGAAACAATCAGCCCCAGCATTTT. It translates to CASTRWGQGNNQPQHF.

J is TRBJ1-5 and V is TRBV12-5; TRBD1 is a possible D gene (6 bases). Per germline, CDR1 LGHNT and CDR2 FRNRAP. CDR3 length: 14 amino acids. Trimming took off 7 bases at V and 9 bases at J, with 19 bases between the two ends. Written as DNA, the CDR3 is TGTGCTAGTGCCTTGGGGGGAGGGGGAAGGCCCCAGCATTTT. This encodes CASALGGGGRPQHF.

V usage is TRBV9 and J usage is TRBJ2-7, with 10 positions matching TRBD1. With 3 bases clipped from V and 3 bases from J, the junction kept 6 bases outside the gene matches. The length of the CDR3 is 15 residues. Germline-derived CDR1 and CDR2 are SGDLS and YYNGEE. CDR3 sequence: CASSASTGGNYEQYF. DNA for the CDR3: TGTGCCAGCAGCGCATCGACAGGGGGCAACTACGAGCAGTACTTC.

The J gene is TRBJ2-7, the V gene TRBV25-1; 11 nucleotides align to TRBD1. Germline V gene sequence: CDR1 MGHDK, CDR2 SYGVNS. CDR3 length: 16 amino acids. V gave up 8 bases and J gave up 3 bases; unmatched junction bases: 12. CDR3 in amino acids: CASPPGPGQGDYEQYF. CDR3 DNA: TGTGCCAGCCCTCCGGGACCGGGACAGGGGGACTACGAGCAGTACTTC.

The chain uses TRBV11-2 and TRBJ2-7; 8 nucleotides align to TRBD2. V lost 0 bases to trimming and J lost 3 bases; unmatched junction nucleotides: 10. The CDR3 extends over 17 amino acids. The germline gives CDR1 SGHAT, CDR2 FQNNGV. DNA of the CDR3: TGTGCCAGCAGCTTAGATCTAAACCAGCGGGGGCGCTACGAGCAGTACTTC. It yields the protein CASSLDLNQRGRYEQYF. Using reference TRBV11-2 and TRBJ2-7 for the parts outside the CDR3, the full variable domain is EAGVAQSPRYKIIEKRQSVAFWCNPISGHATLYWYQQILGQGPKLLIQFQNNGVVDDSQLPKDRFSAERLKGVDSTLKIQPAKLEDSAVYLCASSLDLNQRGRYEQYFGPGTRLTVT.

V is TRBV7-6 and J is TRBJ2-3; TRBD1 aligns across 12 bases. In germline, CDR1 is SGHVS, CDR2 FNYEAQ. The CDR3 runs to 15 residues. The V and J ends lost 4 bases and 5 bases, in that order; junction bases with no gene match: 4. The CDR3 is CASSSGQGALDTQYF. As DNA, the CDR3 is TGTGCCAGCAGCTCGGGACAGGGGGCGTTAGATACGCAGTATTTT.

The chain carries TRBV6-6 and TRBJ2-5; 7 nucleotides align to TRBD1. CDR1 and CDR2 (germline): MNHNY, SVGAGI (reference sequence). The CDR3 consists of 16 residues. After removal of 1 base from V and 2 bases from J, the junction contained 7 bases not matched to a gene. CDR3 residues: CASSYWDREQQETQYF. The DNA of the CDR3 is TGTGCCAGCAGTTACTGGGACAGAGAGCAACAAGAGACCCAGTACTTC.

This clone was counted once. The CDR3 DNA reads TGTGCCAGCAGGGACAGCTCTGGAAACACCATATATTTT. This gives the protein CASRDSSGNTIYF. This chain uses TRBV6-6 with TRBJ1-3; a weak D match, TRBD1 (6 bases). The CDR3 is 13 amino acids. V dropped 6 bases and J dropped 0 bases, with 6 bases sitting between them. CDR1 and CDR2 (germline): MNHNY, SVGAGI (reference sequence).